These T cell receptor beta chains were read from a single sample in a study of Graves' ophthalmopathy and Graves' hyperthyroidism. TCRdb redid the calling of the multiplex PCR reads with MiXCR, one entry per CDR3 protein. The repertoire holds about 230,000 distinct CDR3 sequences, with around 45% as singletons. The sample consisted of peripheral blood. These receptors all come from an adult man with Graves' ophthalmopathy. The CDR3 runs from the conserved cysteine through the conserved F or W. D genes are given only for firm matches. Size tells how often a clone was seen (once, few, many) or the class of an expanded clone, and some rows leave it out.

d_gene: .; abundance: few; j_gene: TRBJ2-7; len: 12; v_gene: TRBV10-3; CDR3nt: TGTGCCATCAGTGTGGGGAGCTACGAGCAGTACTTC; CDR3aa: CAISVGSYEQYF
d_gene: TRBD2; abundance: .; j_gene: TRBJ2-2; len: 16; v_gene: TRBV7-9; CDR3nt: TGTGCTAGCAGCTCCTCGACTAGCGGGGGCACCGGGGAGCTGTTTTTT; CDR3aa: CASSSSTSGGTGELFF
d_gene: TRBD1; abundance: few; j_gene: TRBJ1-4; len: 13; v_gene: TRBV7-9; CDR3nt: TGTGCCAGCAGCTCCTGGACAGGGGAAAAACTGTTTTTT; CDR3aa: CASSSWTGEKLFF
d_gene: TRBD2; abundance: .; j_gene: TRBJ2-5; len: 17; v_gene: TRBV5-1; CDR3nt: TGCGCCAGCAGCTACGGGACTAGCGGGGGACTCCAAGAGACCCAGTACTTC; CDR3aa: CASSYGTSGGLQETQYF
d_gene: .; abundance: .; j_gene: TRBJ1-2; len: 16; v_gene: TRBV5-1; CDR3nt: TGCGCCAGCAGCTCAGGAGCCGGGGGCGAGGGTTATGGCTACACCTTC; CDR3aa: CASSSGAGGEGYGYTF
d_gene: .; abundance: .; j_gene: TRBJ2-5; len: 15; v_gene: TRBV7-2; CDR3nt: TGTGCCAGCAGCCTCCCGGGGACGAAGGGAGAGACCCAGTACTTC; CDR3aa: CASSLPGTKGETQYF
d_gene: .; abundance: many; j_gene: TRBJ1-2; len: 16; v_gene: TRBV9; CDR3nt: TGTGCCAGCAGCGTCTCGGATGGGGGGGGCGCGTATGGCTACACCTTC; CDR3aa: CASSVSDGGGAYGYTF
d_gene: TRBD2; abundance: .; j_gene: TRBJ2-2; len: 16; v_gene: TRBV10-2; CDR3nt: TGCGCCAGCAGTGAGATTAGCGGGGAAAACACCGGGGAGCTGTTTTTT; CDR3aa: CASSEISGENTGELFF
d_gene: .; abundance: .; j_gene: TRBJ1-5; len: 14; v_gene: TRBV20-1; CDR3nt: TGCAGTGCTAGAGAGGGAGGGAGCAATCAGCCCCAGCATTTT; CDR3aa: CSAREGGSNQPQHF
d_gene: .; abundance: .; j_gene: TRBJ2-3; len: 14; v_gene: TRBV7-6; CDR3nt: TGTGCCAGCAGCTTAGGAGGGTACACAGATACGCAGTATTTT; CDR3aa: CASSLGGYTDTQYF
d_gene: TRBD2; abundance: .; j_gene: TRBJ2-5; len: 14; v_gene: TRBV20-1; CDR3nt: TGCAGTGCTAGGGGACTAGCGGGAGAAGAGACCCAGTACTTC; CDR3aa: CSARGLAGEETQYF
d_gene: .; abundance: many; j_gene: TRBJ1-2; len: 12; v_gene: TRBV7-9; CDR3nt: TGTGCCAGCACCCCAGAGGGTATTGGCTACACCTTC; CDR3aa: CASTPEGIGYTF
d_gene: .; abundance: .; j_gene: TRBJ2-7; len: 15; v_gene: TRBV10-3; CDR3nt: TGTGCCATCAGTGATAGCCTAGTGGGCACCTACGAGCAGTACTTC; CDR3aa: CAISDSLVGTYEQYF
d_gene: .; abundance: .; j_gene: TRBJ2-7; len: 15; v_gene: TRBV9; CDR3nt: TGTGCCAGCAGCGTAAGGGGGGGGGTTTCCTACGAGCAGTACTTC; CDR3aa: CASSVRGGVSYEQYF
d_gene: TRBD1; abundance: .; j_gene: TRBJ1-5; len: 16; v_gene: TRBV5-4; CDR3nt: TGTGCCAGCCCAGATGGACAGGGGCGAGCAGGTCAGCCCCAGCATTTT; CDR3aa: CASPDGQGRAGQPQHF
d_gene: .; abundance: few; j_gene: TRBJ1-1; len: 14; v_gene: TRBV5-1; CDR3nt: TGCGCCAGCAGCTTGGGCCTTTCGAACACTGAAGCTTTCTTT; CDR3aa: CASSLGLSNTEAFF
d_gene: TRBD1; abundance: .; j_gene: TRBJ2-2; len: 16; v_gene: TRBV7-9; CDR3nt: TGTGCCAGCAGTCCCACGGGACAGGGGGGGACCGGGGAGCTGTTTTTT; CDR3aa: CASSPTGQGGTGELFF
d_gene: .; abundance: many; j_gene: TRBJ1-1; len: 13; v_gene: TRBV25-1; CDR3nt: TGTGCCAGCAGGGCAGGGGTTTACACTGAAGCTTTCTTT; CDR3aa: CASRAGVYTEAFF
d_gene: .; abundance: .; j_gene: TRBJ2-7; len: 15; v_gene: TRBV5-5; CDR3nt: TGTGCCAGCAGCTCCCAACCGGGCAGCTCCTACGAGCAGTACTTC; CDR3aa: CASSSQPGSSYEQYF
d_gene: .; abundance: .; j_gene: TRBJ1-1; len: 13; v_gene: TRBV9; CDR3nt: TGTGCCAGCAGAAATCAGGGGAGCACTGAAGCTTTCTTT; CDR3aa: CASRNQGSTEAFF
d_gene: .; abundance: .; j_gene: TRBJ2-5; len: 18; v_gene: TRBV14; CDR3nt: TGTGCCAGCAGCCAAGATCGGGTTAGCGGAGGATTTGGAGAGACCCAGTACTTC; CDR3aa: CASSQDRVSGGFGETQYF
d_gene: TRBD1; abundance: .; j_gene: TRBJ1-2; len: 12; v_gene: TRBV19; CDR3nt: TGTGCCAGTAGTACACAGGGGGATGGCTACACCTTC; CDR3aa: CASSTQGDGYTF
d_gene: .; abundance: many; j_gene: TRBJ2-7; len: 13; v_gene: TRBV7-8; CDR3nt: TGTGCCAGCAGCTTGGCGAGCTCCTACGAGCAGTACTTC; CDR3aa: CASSLASSYEQYF
d_gene: TRBD1; abundance: few; j_gene: TRBJ2-5; len: 13; v_gene: TRBV20-1; CDR3nt: TGCAGTGCTAGGGGGACAGCACAAGAGACCCAGTACTTC; CDR3aa: CSARGTAQETQYF
d_gene: .; abundance: few; j_gene: TRBJ2-2; len: 16; v_gene: TRBV5-1; CDR3nt: TGCGCCAGCAGCCCGACTAGGGATCGTTTCACCGGGGAGCTGTTTTTT; CDR3aa: CASSPTRDRFTGELFF
d_gene: .; abundance: .; j_gene: TRBJ2-3; len: 14; v_gene: TRBV2; CDR3nt: TGTGCCACCAGTGATTGGGACAACACAGATACGCAGTATTTT; CDR3aa: CATSDWDNTDTQYF
d_gene: .; abundance: few; j_gene: TRBJ2-2; len: 15; v_gene: TRBV24-1; CDR3nt: TGTGCCACCAGTGAGCTAGGCGGGGTCACCGGGGAGCTGTTTTTT; CDR3aa: CATSELGGVTGELFF
d_gene: .; abundance: .; j_gene: TRBJ2-6; len: 16; v_gene: TRBV4-1; CDR3nt: TGCGCCAGCAGCCTTAACCCTTCCTCTGGGGCCAACGTCCTGACTTTC; CDR3aa: CASSLNPSSGANVLTF
d_gene: TRBD1; abundance: few; j_gene: TRBJ2-7; len: 15; v_gene: TRBV24-1; CDR3nt: TGTGCCACCAGTGATTTCAGACAGGGCACCTACGAGCAGTACTTC; CDR3aa: CATSDFRQGTYEQYF
d_gene: .; abundance: .; j_gene: TRBJ1-4; len: 10; v_gene: TRBV7-2; CDR3nt: TGTGCCAGCAGTCGTGAAATACTGTTTTTT; CDR3aa: CASSREILFF
d_gene: TRBD1; abundance: .; j_gene: TRBJ2-5; len: 15; v_gene: TRBV24-1; CDR3nt: TGTGCCACCAGTGACCCTGGACAGGGAGGAGAGACCCAGTACTTC; CDR3aa: CATSDPGQGGETQYF
d_gene: .; abundance: .; j_gene: TRBJ2-7; len: 14; v_gene: TRBV2; CDR3nt: TGTGCCAGCAGCCCCGAGGGGTTTAGCTACGAGCAGTACTTC; CDR3aa: CASSPEGFSYEQYF
d_gene: .; abundance: .; j_gene: TRBJ2-5; len: 14; v_gene: TRBV20-1; CDR3nt: TGCAGTGCTAGCCGAAACCAGGGGCAAGAGACCCAGTACTTC; CDR3aa: CSASRNQGQETQYF
d_gene: .; abundance: .; j_gene: TRBJ2-7; len: 13; v_gene: TRBV7-9; CDR3nt: TGTGCCAGCAGGGGCGGCTTGGGGAACGAGCAGTACTTC; CDR3aa: CASRGGLGNEQYF
d_gene: TRBD1; abundance: many; j_gene: TRBJ1-3; len: 15; v_gene: TRBV25-1; CDR3nt: TGTGCCAGCAGTGTAATGACAGGGATTGGAAACACCATATATTTT; CDR3aa: CASSVMTGIGNTIYF
d_gene: TRBD1; abundance: .; j_gene: TRBJ1-4; len: 14; v_gene: TRBV10-1; CDR3nt: TGCGCCAGCAGTTACCACAGGGGGAATGAAAAACTGTTTTTT; CDR3aa: CASSYHRGNEKLFF
d_gene: .; abundance: few; j_gene: TRBJ1-6; len: 14; v_gene: TRBV2; CDR3nt: TGTGCCAGCAGTGTAACACTCTATAATTCACCCCTCCACTTT; CDR3aa: CASSVTLYNSPLHF
d_gene: TRBD1; abundance: .; j_gene: TRBJ2-1; len: 16; v_gene: TRBV20-1; CDR3nt: TGCAGTGCTAGAGTCATGGGCGCAGGGGGCTACGACGAGCAGTTCTTC; CDR3aa: CSARVMGAGGYDEQFF
d_gene: .; abundance: few; j_gene: TRBJ2-7; len: 11; v_gene: TRBV5-1; CDR3nt: TGCGCCAGCCCTTTTAATTCCAAGCAGTACTTC; CDR3aa: CASPFNSKQYF
d_gene: .; abundance: many; j_gene: TRBJ1-6; len: 14; v_gene: TRBV14; CDR3nt: TGTGCCAGCAGCCAAACGGGGAGGAATTCACCCCTCCACTTT; CDR3aa: CASSQTGRNSPLHF
d_gene: .; abundance: .; j_gene: TRBJ2-7; len: 14; v_gene: TRBV7-3; CDR3nt: TGTGCCAGCAGCGACGCGGGGATGGGCTACGAGCAGTACTTC; CDR3aa: CASSDAGMGYEQYF
d_gene: .; abundance: .; j_gene: TRBJ1-2; len: 15; v_gene: TRBV4-1; CDR3nt: TGCGCCAGCAGCCTCCGGGACACAGCTAACTATGGCTACACCTTC; CDR3aa: CASSLRDTANYGYTF
d_gene: .; abundance: .; j_gene: TRBJ2-2; len: 14; v_gene: TRBV10-3; CDR3nt: TGTGCCATCAGGGGAGGTGGGGCGGCCGGGGAGCTGTTTTTT; CDR3aa: CAIRGGGAAGELFF
d_gene: TRBD2; abundance: .; j_gene: TRBJ2-7; len: 16; v_gene: TRBV10-3; CDR3nt: TGTGCCATCAGTGAGAGACTAGCGGACGTCTCCTACGAGCAGTACTTC; CDR3aa: CAISERLADVSYEQYF
d_gene: TRBD1; abundance: once; j_gene: TRBJ1-1; len: 14; v_gene: TRBV5-1; CDR3nt: TGCGCCAGCAGCTTGGGACAGGGGGTGGTTGAAGCTTTCTTT; CDR3aa: CASSLGQGVVEAFF
d_gene: TRBD1; abundance: .; j_gene: TRBJ2-7; len: 15; v_gene: TRBV3-1; CDR3nt: TGTGCCAGCAGCCAAACCGGGACAGGGGTCTACGAGCAGTACTTC; CDR3aa: CASSQTGTGVYEQYF
d_gene: .; abundance: .; j_gene: TRBJ1-5; len: 14; v_gene: TRBV7-3; CDR3nt: TGTGCCAGCAGCCATCAGGGTCACAATCAGCCCCAGCATTTT; CDR3aa: CASSHQGHNQPQHF
d_gene: .; abundance: once; j_gene: TRBJ2-2; len: 15; v_gene: TRBV7-2; CDR3nt: TGTGCCAGCAGTGAATCAGGAGGGTATAACGGGGAGCTGTTTTTT; CDR3aa: CASSESGGYNGELFF
d_gene: .; abundance: few; j_gene: TRBJ1-3; len: 14; v_gene: TRBV10-3; CDR3nt: TGTGCCATCAGTGCGGCAGCGGACGTGAACACCATATATTTT; CDR3aa: CAISAAADVNTIYF
d_gene: .; abundance: .; j_gene: TRBJ2-5; len: 14; v_gene: TRBV20-1; CDR3nt: TGCAGTGCTAGAGCACCAGGGGCGGGAGAGACCCAGTACTTC; CDR3aa: CSARAPGAGETQYF
d_gene: .; abundance: .; j_gene: TRBJ2-7; len: 13; v_gene: TRBV7-8; CDR3nt: TGTGCCAGCAGCGCGGACCTGGCCTACGAGCAGTACTTC; CDR3aa: CASSADLAYEQYF
d_gene: .; abundance: many; j_gene: TRBJ1-2; len: 12; v_gene: TRBV7-9; CDR3nt: TGTGCCAGCAGCTACAGTAACTATGGCTACACCTTC; CDR3aa: CASSYSNYGYTF
d_gene: .; abundance: .; j_gene: TRBJ2-2; len: 16; v_gene: TRBV15; CDR3nt: TGTGCCACCAGCAGAGATGAGGCAGTGGAAAGCGGGGAGCTGTTTTTT; CDR3aa: CATSRDEAVESGELFF
d_gene: TRBD1; abundance: few; j_gene: TRBJ2-6; len: 17; v_gene: TRBV10-3; CDR3nt: TGTGCCATCAGTGATGGGACAGGGTATACTGGGGCCAACGTCCTGACTTTC; CDR3aa: CAISDGTGYTGANVLTF
d_gene: TRBD1; abundance: few; j_gene: TRBJ1-2; len: 12; v_gene: TRBV2; CDR3nt: TGTGCCAGCAACGACAGGGTACATGGCTACACCTTC; CDR3aa: CASNDRVHGYTF